The entry below gives a single T cell receptor beta chain sequence along with its context. The data were obtained in a study of CD8+ T cells in alopecia areata. Study summary: Tofacitinib therapy took 6 to 18 months; 6 months off drug came after.

Extracted from the samples, RNA was reverse transcribed into cDNA to serve as the sequencing template. The assay was immunoSEQ multiplex PCR, and TCRdb's table has in-frame clones only and misses some. The sample contains about 140,000 clones, roughly 86% of which appear only once. Treatment in this sample: oral pan-JAK inhibitor, 5-10 mg twice daily. CDR3 length: 16 amino acids. With V trimmed by 4 bases and J by 6 bases, 12 bases remained unmatched. Germline V gene data show CDR1 as SNHLY and CDR2 as FYNNEI. The receptor's source is a human donor with alopecia areata. This chain connects TRBV2 to TRBJ2-3; 8 nucleotides agree with TRBD2. The specimen comprised CD8+ T cells sorted from blood, sampled at week 4, from a patient treated with tofacitinib. The CDR3 DNA sequence: TGTGCCAGCAGTGGTCCGGGACTAGTGGTACGGGATACGCAGTATTTT. It specifies CASSGPGLVVRDTQYF.